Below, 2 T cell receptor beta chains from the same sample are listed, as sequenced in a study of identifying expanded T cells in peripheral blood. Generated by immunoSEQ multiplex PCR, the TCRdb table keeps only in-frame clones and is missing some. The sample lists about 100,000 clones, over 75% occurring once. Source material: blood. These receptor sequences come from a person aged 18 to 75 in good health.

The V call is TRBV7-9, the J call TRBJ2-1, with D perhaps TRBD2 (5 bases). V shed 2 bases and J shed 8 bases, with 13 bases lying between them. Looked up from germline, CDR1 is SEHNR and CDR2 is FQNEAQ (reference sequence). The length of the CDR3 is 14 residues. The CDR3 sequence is CASSLSPLSDEQFF. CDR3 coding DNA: TGTGCCAGCAGCTTATCCCCCCTTAGCGATGAGCAGTTCTTC.

The CDR3 DNA is TGCGCCAGCAGCTTGTCCCGCTGGGGCAGGGGGCGCGACTATGGCTACACCTTC. Translated: CASSLSRWGRGRDYGYTF. The V and J genes are TRBV5-1 and TRBJ1-2, with TRBD1 matching over 8 bases. The V gene end was trimmed by 1 base and the J gene end by 3 bases; junction bases not matched to a gene: 14. There are 18 residues in the CDR3. The germline V gene has CDR1 SGHRS and CDR2 YFSETQ.